Sequencing of this T cell receptor (beta chain) was carried out in a study of regulatory T cells in long-lasting Graves disease. Broader study findings: The number of shared public clonotypes was higher in persistent patients (more than 2,500) than new patients (966).

This clonotype was detected only a few times. Its matching antigen is unknown. The time point is: persistent/refractory GD, antithyroid drugs over 5 years with positive TRAb. Researchers made the TCR library from RNA that was extracted from PBMCs. In building TCR beta libraries, iRepertoire HTBI primers were used together with Arm-PCR of CDR3 regions. TCRdb redid the calling of the multiplex PCR reads with MiXCR, one entry per CDR3 protein. The profile covers around 450,000 distinct CDR3 sequences, with roughly 21% appearing a single time and over 6% taken by the ten largest. The CDR3 has 17 residues. Between the trimmed V and J ends, which lost 0 bases and 2 bases, there was a span of 16 bases. Germline V gives CDR1 LGHNA, CDR2 YNFKEQ.

The sequencing here drew on peripheral blood mononuclear cells (PBMCs), taken when the disease was refractory, from a patient treated with antithyroid drugs. The source is a female donor with Graves disease. V and J are TRBV4-2 and TRBJ1-2, with D perhaps matching TRBD1 (5 bases). As DNA, the CDR3 is TGTGCCAGCAGCCAAGAGGCCGGGCAGGGAAAGAACTATGGCTACACCTTC. It is translated as CASSQEAGQGKNYGYTF.